This T cell receptor beta chain was found in a study of vaccination effects on CD4 cells after COVID-19 (dated by TCRdb to 2021 to 2024). About the investigation overall: The ViraFEST assay stimulated PBMC with viral peptide pools and then used TCR sequencing to identify antigen-specific CD4+ T cell clonotypes by expansion. Post-vaccine samples across the study were collected a median of 72 days after the second dose, with a range of 14 to 241. Each well held over 1.5 million PBMC cultured in IMDM containing roughly 5% human AB serum, about 10 IU/ml IL-2 and gentamicin, along with around 11 ug/ml peptides. SARS-CoV-2 spike-specific CD4+ TCR repertoires were compared before and after mRNA vaccination in COVID-19 convalescent patients and in infection-naive vaccine recipients. The full study included around ten COVID-19 convalescent patients and several SARS-CoV-2-naive healthy vaccine recipients. Cultures from other donors in the study were sequenced with the Oncomine TCR Beta short-read assay on an Illumina iSeq 100.

Remarks on this clone: Its specific antigen is unknown. No base-level quality is on record; no much larger clone is a single base apart.

Library prep was done by the immunoSEQ multiplex PCR assay. TCR beta CDR3 sequencing was performed on DNA from the cultured, isolated CD4+ T cells. Per the original workflow: Non-productive TCR sequences were removed, reads were trimmed to the CDR3 region, and CDR3s of at least 7 amino acids were retained. Antigen-specific clonotypes were identified using the MANAFEST web app by comparison of expansion in peptide wells against reference cultures. To be called positive, a clone needed expansion at FDR<0.05 compared with the reference and with all other wells, an odds ratio greater than 5, and a frequency greater than 0.1% in two replicate wells. Clonotypes significantly expanded in SARS-CoV-2 spike wells and in at least one common cold coronavirus spike condition were defined as cross-reactive. CDR3 similarity was assessed by Levenshtein distance using the stringdist R package, and unrooted trees were constructed with ape in R 3.6.1. The clones in this table, taken by TCRdb from immuneACCESS, are in-frame only. Not every clone is retained; where verified, under half of the shortfall comes from an unresolved V gene, and the cause of the rest is unknown. V and J calls and clone size are as listed in that table; D and trimming were resolved from the DNA. The sample table shows 66,000 or so clones, and 70% to 85% are seen once. 2.4% of the sample lies in the top ten.

General conclusions and limits of the study: At late post-vaccination timepoints, both infection-induced and vaccine-induced clones showed marked clonal contraction, consistent with waning T cell responses. Only a small number of convalescent patients were included, and no early post-infection timepoints were available, which limited the study. In healthy vaccine recipients, vaccine-induced clones were almost all SARS-CoV-2 mono-reactive, with only 1 of 255 being cross-reactive with common cold coronaviruses.

After around 11 days of culture, CD4+ T cells were isolated with the EasySep CD4+ T cell isolation kit. Each participant received two doses of an mRNA SARS-CoV-2 vaccine, either BNT162b2 or mRNA-1273. Healthy vaccine recipients had no prior SARS-CoV-2 infection, confirmed by negative nucleocapsid antibodies before and after vaccination. Half of the culture medium was replaced with fresh IL-2-containing medium on days 3 and 7. Unless noted otherwise, every peptide stimulation condition was cultured in triplicate wells. Using Ficoll-Paque Plus gradient centrifugation, PBMC were separated from whole blood and then either used fresh or cryopreserved at -140C. The QIAamp micro DNA kit was used to extract genomic DNA from the cultured CD4+ T cells. Trimming removed 0 bases from V and 2 bases from J; the gene matches leave 7 bases unexplained. CDR1 and CDR2, looked up from the germline V gene, are LGHNT and FRNRAP. The CDR3 runs 17 residues from the cysteine to the phenylalanine. Only the CDR3 portion is preserved as DNA: 51 bases, with reading frame beginning at the first base.

The rearrangement combines TRBV12-5 with TRBJ2-4, and 7 junction bases match TRBD1. Sequenced here: CD4+ T cells from PBMCs cultured without peptide, sampled after COVID-19 vaccination. This TCR derives from a human donor who received a COVID-19 vaccine. In nucleotides, the sequence is TGTGCTAGTGGTTTGGTACTAGGGGGCGAGTCCAAAAACATTCAGTACTTC. It specifies CASGLVLGGESKNIQYF.